The 25 T cell receptor beta chains reported below all come from one sample, sequenced in a study of cytomegalovirus exposure and HLA in healthy donors. PCR employed 60 Vbeta and 13 Jbeta primers. Assay: immunoSEQ multiplex PCR; the TCRdb copy retains only in-frame clones and omits some. In the table there are 100,000 to 150,000 clones, approximately 80% of which are singletons. Sequencing was done on a sample of PBMCs. The receptors here all came from a man between 25 and 39 years old in good health and CMV-seronegative.

J is TRBJ1-2 and V is TRBV2; no clear D gene. CDR3 length: 14 residues. V dropped 8 bases and J dropped 6 bases, with 19 bases sitting between them. CDR1 is SNHLY and CDR2 is FYNNEI in the germline V gene. The CDR3 sequence: CASPEGSVGHGYTF. The CDR3 nucleotides read TGTGCCAGCCCCGAGGGCAGTGTAGGACATGGCTACACCTTC.

The genes are TRBV27 and TRBJ1-2; tentatively, D is TRBD1 (6 bases). This CDR3 region has 18 residues. Trimming cost V 4 bases and J 1 base, with 22 bases left between them. Germline CDR1 and CDR2: MNHEY and SMNVEV (reference sequence). The CDR3 region has the DNA TGTGCCAGCAGTTCACGGGGGAGGGGGAGCGGGTTTAACTATGGCTACACCTTC. This gives the protein CASSSRGRGSGFNYGYTF.

This clone turned up a few times. V and J are TRBV19 and TRBJ2-5; a possible D gene is TRBD1 (6 bases). Between the trimmed V and J ends, which lost 6 bases and 2 bases, there was a span of 13 bases. The CDR3 is made up of 14 amino acids. Germline V gene sequence: CDR1 LNHDA, CDR2 SQIVND (reference sequence). This CDR3 is CASRPTGSQETQYF. The CDR3 DNA is TGTGCCAGTAGGCCTACAGGGTCGCAAGAGACCCAGTACTTC.

The chain uses TRBV7-8 and TRBJ1-2; D may be TRBD1 (6 bases). Trimming cost V 4 bases and J 5 bases, with 14 bases left between them. The CDR3 consists of 14 residues. Germline V gene sequence: CDR1 SGHVS, CDR2 FQNEAQ. The CDR3 region is CASSSAGHEYGYTF. The CDR3 bases are TGTGCCAGCAGCTCAGCGGGACACGAGTATGGCTACACCTTC.

V and J are TRBV10-2 and TRBJ2-1, with D maybe TRBD2 (6 bases). The V and J ends lost 10 bases and 3 bases respectively, with 28 bases between them. The CDR3 is made up of 18 amino acids. Germline V gene lookup returns CDR1 WSHSY and CDR2 SAAADI. The CDR3 is CATQRAFLASVYYNEQFF. The CDR3 DNA reads as TGCGCCACCCAAAGGGCGTTCCTCGCTAGCGTCTACTACAATGAGCAGTTCTTC.

The chain is built from TRBV10-3 and TRBJ1-3; 12 bases line up with TRBD1. CDR3 size: 15 residues. Trimming took 3 bases from V and 7 from J; bases not matched to a gene: 4. CDR1 is ENHRY and CDR2 is SYGVKD in the germline V gene. DNA of the CDR3: TGTGCCATCAGTGAAGAGGGACAGGGGGCGAACACCATATATTTT. Translated, it gives CAISEEGQGANTIYF.

In its sample, this clone was seen a few times. This chain joins TRBV29-1 and TRBJ2-6; tentative D call: TRBD1 (7 bases). The CDR3 runs to 17 residues. The germline V gene encodes CDR1 SQVTM and CDR2 ANQGSEA. Trimming took off 3 bases at V and 0 bases at J, with 15 bases between the two ends. The DNA of the CDR3 is TGCAGCGTTGATTCAGGGGGACTCTTCTCTGGGGCCAACGTCCTGACTTTC. It specifies CSVDSGGLFSGANVLTF. Drawing the rest from reference TRBV29-1 and TRBJ2-6, the complete variable domain is SAVISQKPSRDICQRGTSLTIQCQVDSQVTMMFWYRQQPGQSLTLIATANQGSEATYESGFVIDKFPISRPNLTFSTLTVSNMSPEDSSIYLCSVDSGGLFSGANVLTFGAGSRLTVL.

This chain links TRBV11-2 with TRBJ1-1, with D possibly being TRBD1 (6 bases). This CDR3 spans 15 amino acids. Germline V gene sequence: CDR1 SGHAT, CDR2 FQNNGV. V shed 4 bases and J shed 0 bases, with 12 bases lying between them. CDR3 DNA sequence: TGTGCCAGCAGCTCTGGACAGCACATGAACACTGAAGCTTTCTTT. Encoded protein: CASSSGQHMNTEAFF.

A remark on this clone: At one end the junction does not follow the germline gene, possibly because of a read error. The J gene is TRBJ1-4, the V gene TRBV19; D remains unclear. The germline V gene encodes CDR1 LNHDA and CDR2 SQIVND (reference sequence). The CDR3 length is 14 residues. As DNA, the CDR3 is TGTGCCAGTAGTATACCCCAGAACGCCGAAAAATTGTTTTTT. Encoded protein: CASSIPQNAEKLFF.

This rearrangement joins TRBV5-6 to TRBJ1-2, with D perhaps TRBD1 (5 bases). The V and J ends lost 4 bases and 8 bases respectively, with 21 bases between them. CDR3 length equals 15 residues. Germline CDR1 and CDR2: SGHDT and YYEEEE. CDR3 DNA: TGTGCCAGCAGCCGAAAGGGGACGGGAGATCTGGGCTACACCTTC. Encoded protein: CASSRKGTGDLGYTF. Full variable domain (remainder filled in from reference TRBV5-6 and TRBJ1-2): DAGVTQSPTHLIKTRGQQVTLRCSPKSGHDTVSWYQQALGQGPQFIFQYYEEEERQRGNFPDRFSGHQFPNYSSELNVNALLLGDSALYLCASSRKGTGDLGYTFGSGTRLTVV.

The V and J genes are TRBV4-1 and TRBJ2-7; 10 positions match TRBD2. V lost 0 bases and J lost 7; bases outside the gene matches: 9. The CDR3 extends over 16 amino acids. Germline lookup yields CDR1 MGHRA and CDR2 YSYEKL. This CDR3 reads CASSQDRTSGVREQYF. CDR3 in DNA: TGCGCCAGCAGCCAAGATAGGACTAGCGGTGTAAGGGAGCAGTACTTC.

The chain uses TRBV12-5 and TRBJ2-3; weak D call: TRBD1 (6 bases). Germline V CDR1 and CDR2: LGHNT, FRNRAP. CDR3 size: 15 residues. Trimming took 2 bases from V and 1 from J, leaving 10 bases between them. The CDR3: CASGLISGGTDTQYF. CDR3 nucleotide sequence: TGTGCTAGTGGTTTGATATCAGGGGGCACAGATACGCAGTATTTT.

This rearrangement joins TRBV7-3 to TRBJ2-7; maybe TRBD1 (7 bases). The V end was cut by 5 bases, the J end by 0 bases, with 17 bases between. Germline lookup yields CDR1 SGHTA and CDR2 FQGTGA. The CDR3 is 16 amino acids. The CDR3 bases are TGTGCCAGCAGCAGAAATGGAGGGGGCCGCTCCTACGAGCAGTACTTC. Translating it yields CASSRNGGGRSYEQYF.

The gene calls are TRBV30 and TRBJ1-1; possibly TRBD1 for D (6 bases). The CDR3 is made up of 11 amino acids. CDR1 and CDR2 from the germline V gene are GTSNPN and SVGIG (reference sequence). V was cut by 7 bases and J by 8 bases, with 14 bases left in between. In DNA, the CDR3 is TGTGCCTTTAACAGGGTTACGGAAGCTTTCTTT. This encodes CAFNRVTEAFF.

This sequence joins TRBV7-9 and TRBJ2-5; 7 positions match TRBD1. With V trimmed by 3 bases and J by 2 bases, 6 bases remained unmatched. The CDR3 covers 15 residues. CDR1 and CDR2 (germline): SEHNR, FQNEAQ (reference sequence). CDR3 sequence reads: CASSLYETGQETQYF. Here the CDR3 DNA reads TGTGCCAGCAGCTTGTACGAGACAGGGCAAGAGACCCAGTACTTC.

V usage is TRBV5-1 and J usage is TRBJ1-2; 7 nucleotides match TRBD1. CDR3 length: 15 amino acids. Germline V CDR1 and CDR2: SGHRS, YFSETQ. The J segment lost 0 bases and the V segment lost 4 bases, leaving 6 bases of the junction unmatched. Here the CDR3 reads CASSAGTDPNYGYTF. In DNA, the CDR3 is TGCGCCAGCAGCGCAGGGACAGATCCTAACTATGGCTACACCTTC. The full variable domain, completed using reference TRBV5-1 and TRBJ1-2, is KAGVTQTPRYLIKTRGQQVTLSCSPISGHRSVSWYQQTPGQGLQFLFEYFSETQRNKGNFPGRFSGRQFSNSRSEMNVSTLELGDSALYLCASSAGTDPNYGYTFGSGTRLTVV.

The chain recombines TRBV5-1 with TRBJ2-4, with a tentative D call TRBD1 (5 bases). Trimming cost V 3 bases and J 1 base, with 26 bases left between them. The germline gives CDR1 SGHRS, CDR2 YFSETQ. The CDR3 contains 20 residues. The chain's CDR3 is CASSYKGPRAAQGAKNIQYF. The CDR3, as DNA: TGCGCCAGCAGCTATAAGGGCCCCAGGGCAGCTCAAGGGGCCAAAAACATTCAGTACTTC.

The CDR3 DNA reads as TGTGCCAGCAGCTTAGGGCAGGCCTCTGGGGCCAACGTCCTGACTTTC. It encodes CASSLGQASGANVLTF. The chain links TRBV7-8 to TRBJ2-6; D not certain. The CDR3 is 16 amino acids. V dropped 1 base and J dropped 0 bases, with 7 bases sitting between them. Germline V gene data show CDR1 as SGHVS and CDR2 as FQNEAQ.

V usage is TRBV28 and J usage is TRBJ1-2; 7 nucleotides agree with TRBD1. Germline V gene sequence: CDR1 MDHEN, CDR2 SYDVKM. J was trimmed by 5 bases and V by 1 base; bases with no gene match: 4. This CDR3 contains 14 residues. CDR3 DNA sequence: TGTGCCAGCAGTTTATTGCGACAGGGATATGGCTACACCTTC. Amino acid sequence: CASSLLRQGYGYTF.

As regards this clone: Other DNA sequences within the sample encode an identical CDR3. V gene TRBV5-1 combines with J gene TRBJ1-1; no reliable D call. The CDR3 extends over 14 amino acids. The ends were cut back, 5 bases at V and 6 bases at J, with 17 bases in the middle. The V gene's germline CDR1 is SGHRS and CDR2 YFSETQ. This CDR3 reads CASSIGSRLAEAFF. In nucleotides, the CDR3 is TGCGCCAGCAGTATAGGATCTAGACTGGCTGAAGCTTTCTTT. Drawing the rest from reference TRBV5-1 and TRBJ1-1, the complete variable domain is KAGVTQTPRYLIKTRGQQVTLSCSPISGHRSVSWYQQTPGQGLQFLFEYFSETQRNKGNFPGRFSGRQFSNSRSEMNVSTLELGDSALYLCASSIGSRLAEAFFGQGTRLTVV.

This rearrangement joins TRBV28 to TRBJ2-1, with 9 bases identical to TRBD2. The germline CDR1 and CDR2 sequences are MDHEN and SYDVKM. This CDR3 comprises 17 residues. After removal of 1 base from V and 6 bases from J, the junction contained 10 bases not matched to a gene. This CDR3 is CASSLSSGRSGGNEQFF. The CDR3 DNA is TGTGCCAGCAGTTTATCCAGCGGGAGGTCAGGTGGCAATGAGCAGTTCTTC.

CDR3 region: CASNQYYGYTF. The CDR3, as DNA: TGTGCCAGCAATCAGTACTATGGCTACACCTTC. The chain is built from TRBV7-9 and TRBJ1-2; D is undetermined. The CDR3 contains 11 residues. Germline lookup yields CDR1 SEHNR and CDR2 FQNEAQ (reference sequence). The V end lost 7 bases, the J end lost 3 bases, and 6 bases lay between the germline ends.

The chain links TRBV25-1 to TRBJ2-3; 10 bases fit TRBD2. J lost 1 base, V lost 5 bases, and 0 bases had no gene match. The germline V gene has CDR1 MGHDK and CDR2 SYGVNS. This CDR3 spans 14 amino acids. CDR3 protein: CASSLAGGTDTQYF. CDR3 in DNA: TGTGCCAGCAGTCTAGCGGGGGGCACAGATACGCAGTATTTT.

As regards this clone: The sample carries other DNA sequences with the same CDR3. The rearrangement links TRBV6-1 to TRBJ1-5; no clear D. The germline V gene encodes CDR1 MNHNS and CDR2 SASEGT. V was trimmed by 0 bases and J by 0 bases, leaving 12 bases between them. This CDR3 spans 17 amino acids. In DNA, the CDR3 is TGTGCCAGCAGTGAAGCATATGGGGAGTATAGCAATCAGCCCCAGCATTTT. Translated: CASSEAYGEYSNQPQHF.

As regards this clone: The same CDR3 is also encoded by other DNA sequences in this sample. The chain uses TRBV7-6 and TRBJ2-7, with D possibly matching TRBD1 (5 bases). The CDR3 sequence is 13 residues long. V lost 6 bases, J lost 3 bases, and 12 bases lay in between. The V gene's germline CDR1 is SGHVS and CDR2 FNYEAQ. The CDR3 region has the DNA TGTGCCAGCAGTCGTCAGGGCAACTACGAGCAGTACTTC. This sequence encodes CASSRQGNYEQYF.